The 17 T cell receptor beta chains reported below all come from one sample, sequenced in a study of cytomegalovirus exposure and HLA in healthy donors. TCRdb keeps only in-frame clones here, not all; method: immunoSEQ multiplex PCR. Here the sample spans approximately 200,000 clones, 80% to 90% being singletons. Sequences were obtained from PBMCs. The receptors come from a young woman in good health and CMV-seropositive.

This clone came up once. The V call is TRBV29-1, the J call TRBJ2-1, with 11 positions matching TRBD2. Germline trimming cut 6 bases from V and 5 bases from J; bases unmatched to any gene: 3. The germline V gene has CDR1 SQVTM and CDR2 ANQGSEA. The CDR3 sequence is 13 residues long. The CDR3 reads CSVGLAGNNEQFF. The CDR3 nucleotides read TGCAGCGTCGGACTAGCGGGTAACAATGAGCAGTTCTTC.

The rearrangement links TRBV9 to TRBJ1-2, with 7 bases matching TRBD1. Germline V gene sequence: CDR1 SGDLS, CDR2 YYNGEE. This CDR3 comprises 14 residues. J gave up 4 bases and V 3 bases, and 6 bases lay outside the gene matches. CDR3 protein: CASSEGQVRYGYTF. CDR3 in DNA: TGTGCCAGCAGCGAAGGACAGGTACGCTATGGCTACACCTTC.

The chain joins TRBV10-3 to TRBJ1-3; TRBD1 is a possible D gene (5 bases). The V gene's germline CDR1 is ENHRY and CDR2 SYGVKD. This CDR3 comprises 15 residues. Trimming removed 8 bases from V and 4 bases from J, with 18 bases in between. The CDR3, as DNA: TGTGCCATCGCCCGTGCGGGGCTGAAAGGAAACACCATATATTTT. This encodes CAIARAGLKGNTIYF.

The DNA of the CDR3 is TGTGCCAGCAGCTTGGGTGGGGCGCCCACTGAAGCTTTCTTT. It codes for CASSLGGAPTEAFF. The rearrangement uses TRBV5-4 and TRBJ1-1, with a weak D call TRBD1 (5 bases). Germline V gives CDR1 SGHNT, CDR2 YYREEE (reference sequence). The CDR3 has 14 residues. The ends were cut back, 0 bases at V and 4 bases at J, with 10 bases in the middle. Drawing the rest from reference TRBV5-4 and TRBJ1-1, the complete variable domain is ETGVTQSPTHLIKTRGQQVTLRCSSQSGHNTVSWYQQALGQGPQFIFQYYREEENGRGNFPPRFSGLQFPNYSSELNVNALELDDSALYLCASSLGGAPTEAFFGQGTRLTVV.

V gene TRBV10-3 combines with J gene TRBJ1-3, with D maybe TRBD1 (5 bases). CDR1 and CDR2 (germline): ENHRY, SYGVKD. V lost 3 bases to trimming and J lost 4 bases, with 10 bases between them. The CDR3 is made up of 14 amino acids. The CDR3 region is CAISDGAFGNTIYF. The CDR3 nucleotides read TGTGCCATCAGTGATGGGGCTTTCGGAAACACCATATATTTT.

The CDR3 DNA reads as TGTGCCAGCTCGTCCGACAGCTACGAGCAGTACTTC. This translates into CASSSDSYEQYF. This chain uses TRBV18 with TRBJ2-7, with D tentatively TRBD1 (5 bases). The CDR3 totals 12 residues. CDR1 and CDR2 from the germline V gene are KGHSH and LQKENI. Trimming stripped 6 bases from V and 3 bases from J, with 9 bases between.

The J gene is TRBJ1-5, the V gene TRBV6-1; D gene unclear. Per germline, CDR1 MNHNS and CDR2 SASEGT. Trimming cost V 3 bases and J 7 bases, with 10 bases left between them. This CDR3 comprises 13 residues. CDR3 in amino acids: CASSEEGGQPQHF. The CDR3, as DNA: TGTGCCAGCAGTGAGGAGGGAGGCCAGCCCCAGCATTTT.

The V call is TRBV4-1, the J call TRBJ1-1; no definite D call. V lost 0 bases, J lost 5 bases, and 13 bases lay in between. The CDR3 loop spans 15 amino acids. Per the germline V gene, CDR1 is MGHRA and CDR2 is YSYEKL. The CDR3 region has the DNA TGCGCCAGCAGCCAAGAGGGGATGGGAGGGACTGAAGCTTTCTTT. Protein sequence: CASSQEGMGGTEAFF.

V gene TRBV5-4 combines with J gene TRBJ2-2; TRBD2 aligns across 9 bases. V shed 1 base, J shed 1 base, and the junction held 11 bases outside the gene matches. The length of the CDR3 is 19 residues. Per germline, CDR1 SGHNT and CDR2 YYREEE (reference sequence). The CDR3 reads CASSLLFQLAGENTGELFF. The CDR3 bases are TGTGCCAGCAGCTTGTTATTTCAGTTAGCGGGAGAGAACACCGGGGAGCTGTTTTTT.

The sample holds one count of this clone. The chain's CDR3 is CASSLFSPAAGEQFF. In nucleotides, the CDR3 is TGTGCCAGCAGTTTATTTAGTCCAGCAGCAGGGGAGCAGTTCTTC. The rearrangement uses TRBV27 and TRBJ2-1; a weak D match, TRBD1 (5 bases). Trimming left V 1 base short and J 10 bases short, with 17 bases between. This CDR3 is 15 amino acids long. In germline, CDR1 is MNHEY, CDR2 SMNVEV (reference sequence).

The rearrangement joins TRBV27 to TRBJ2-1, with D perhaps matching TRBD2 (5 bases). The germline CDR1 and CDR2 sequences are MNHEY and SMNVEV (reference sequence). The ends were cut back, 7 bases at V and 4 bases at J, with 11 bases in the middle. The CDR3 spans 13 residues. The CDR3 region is CASKAGPYNEQFF. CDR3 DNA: TGTGCCAGCAAGGCGGGCCCATACAATGAGCAGTTCTTC.

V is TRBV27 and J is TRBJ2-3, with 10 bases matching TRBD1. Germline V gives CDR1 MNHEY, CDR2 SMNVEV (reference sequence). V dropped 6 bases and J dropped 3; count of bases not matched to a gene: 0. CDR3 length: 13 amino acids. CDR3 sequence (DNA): TGTGCCAGCAGGGACAGGGGGACAGATACGCAGTATTTT. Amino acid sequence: CASRDRGTDTQYF.

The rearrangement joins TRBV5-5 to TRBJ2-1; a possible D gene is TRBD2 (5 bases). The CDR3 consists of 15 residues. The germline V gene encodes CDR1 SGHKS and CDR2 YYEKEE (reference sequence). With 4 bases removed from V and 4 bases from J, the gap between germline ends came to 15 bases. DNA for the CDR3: TGTGCCAGCAGCCCTTCTGCTAGCACTTACAATGAGCAGTTCTTC. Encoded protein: CASSPSASTYNEQFF. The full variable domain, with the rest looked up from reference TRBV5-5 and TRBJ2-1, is DAGVTQSPTHLIKTRGQQVTLRCSPISGHKSVSWYQQVLGQGPQFIFQYYEKEERGRGNFPDRFSARQFPNYSSELNVNALLLGDSALYLCASSPSASTYNEQFFGPGTRLTVL.

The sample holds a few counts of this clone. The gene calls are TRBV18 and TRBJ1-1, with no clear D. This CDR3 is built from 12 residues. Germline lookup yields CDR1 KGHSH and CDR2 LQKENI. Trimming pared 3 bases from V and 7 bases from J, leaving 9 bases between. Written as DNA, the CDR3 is TGTGCCAGCTCACCTCCTAAGAGTGAAGCTTTCTTT. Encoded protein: CASSPPKSEAFF.

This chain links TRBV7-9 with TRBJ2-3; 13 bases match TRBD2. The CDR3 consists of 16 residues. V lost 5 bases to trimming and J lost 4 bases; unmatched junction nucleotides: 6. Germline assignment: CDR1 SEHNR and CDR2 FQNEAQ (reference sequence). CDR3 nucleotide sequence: TGTGCCAGCAGCCATGGACTAGCGGGAGAAGCAGATACGCAGTATTTT. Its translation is CASSHGLAGEADTQYF.

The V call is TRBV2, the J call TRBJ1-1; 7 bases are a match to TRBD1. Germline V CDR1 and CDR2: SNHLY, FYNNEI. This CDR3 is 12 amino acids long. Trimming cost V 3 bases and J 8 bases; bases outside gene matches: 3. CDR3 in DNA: TGTGCCAGCAGTGATGGGGGACAGGAAGCTTTCTTT. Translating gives CASSDGGQEAFF.

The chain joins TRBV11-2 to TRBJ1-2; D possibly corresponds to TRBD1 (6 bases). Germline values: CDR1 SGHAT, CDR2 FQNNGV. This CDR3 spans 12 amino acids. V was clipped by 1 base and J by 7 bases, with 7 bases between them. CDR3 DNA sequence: TGTGCCAGCAGCTTAGCAGGGGCTGGCTACACCTTC. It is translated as CASSLAGAGYTF.